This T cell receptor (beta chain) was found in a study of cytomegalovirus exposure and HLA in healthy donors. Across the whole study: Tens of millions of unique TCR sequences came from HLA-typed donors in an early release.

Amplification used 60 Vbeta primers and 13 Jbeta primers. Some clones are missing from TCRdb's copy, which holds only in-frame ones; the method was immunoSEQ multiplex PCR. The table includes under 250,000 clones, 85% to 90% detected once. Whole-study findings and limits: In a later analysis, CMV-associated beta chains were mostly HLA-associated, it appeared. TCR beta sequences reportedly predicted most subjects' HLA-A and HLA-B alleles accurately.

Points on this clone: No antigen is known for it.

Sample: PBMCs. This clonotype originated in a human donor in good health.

CDR3 protein: CASTLRGDNTGELFF. CDR3 DNA sequence: TGTGCCAGCACCCTACGGGGTGATAACACCGGGGAGCTGTTTTTT. The V and J genes are TRBV9 and TRBJ2-2, with D possibly being TRBD2 (5 bases). Deletions cut 6 bases from V and 2 bases from J, with 14 bases between. The CDR3 sequence is 15 residues long. The germline V gene encodes CDR1 SGDLS and CDR2 YYNGEE.